The clone carrying this TCR beta chain was detected ten times or more. Its antigen is as yet unknown. This specimen comes from a study of blood T cells in healthy people across ages. About the study: About one barcoded beta molecule was captured per two T cells (by template switching). Study-wide points: In these data, TCR beta diversity tracked strongly with naive T cell percentage.

CDR3 length: 12 residues. The germline V and J ends were trimmed by 5 bases and 5 bases, with 11 bases remaining between them. Germline CDR1 reads SGHRS; CDR2 reads YFSETQ. Together with a sample-barcoded 5' primer, a J-beta primer mix was included in a second PCR lasting about 7 to 11 cycles. TCRdb re-called the 5' RACE reads through MiXCR, storing one row per CDR3 protein. The sample lists 450,000 to 650,000 distinct CDR3 sequences; around 24% were seen once. These data are also associated with another study on T cells of mothers and their children.

Material for sequencing was blood. The receptor comes from a boy younger than 18 in good health. V is TRBV5-1 and J is TRBJ2-7; tentatively, D is TRBD1 (6 bases). The CDR3 coding sequence is TGCGCCAGCAGGTCTGGGGGCGACGAGCAGTACTTC. Protein sequence: CASRSGGDEQYF.